This TCR beta chain was profiled in a study of regulatory T cells in long-lasting Graves disease. Libraries of TCR beta came from iRepertoire HTBI primers plus Arm-PCR of CDR3 regions. TCRdb passed the multiplex PCR reads through MiXCR, listing each CDR3 protein once. The sample lists about 540,000 distinct CDR3 sequences, roughly 14% seen once, with 10% in the top ten. Time point denoted: newly diagnosed GD, antithyroid drugs for less than 3 months. Generation of the TCR library employed RNA extracted from PBMCs. This clonotype was detected ten times or more. This CDR3 region has 15 residues. Trimming took off 4 bases at V and 1 base at J, with 12 bases between the two ends. CDR1 is SEHNR, CDR2 FQNEAQ, per germline (reference sequence). These records were also assigned to another study, of T cells in Graves' hyperthyroidism and ophthalmopathy.

The chain joins TRBV7-9 to TRBJ2-3; no clear D gene. The sample consisted of peripheral blood mononuclear cells (PBMCs), taken at new diagnosis, from a patient treated with antithyroid drugs. The clonotype comes from a man younger than 40 with Graves disease. CDR3: CASSSDRRRTDTQYF. CDR3 in DNA: TGTGCCAGCAGCTCCGACCGCAGGCGCACAGATACGCAGTATTTT.